This TCR beta chain was captured in a study of blood T cell repertoires in COVID-19. The wider study: From T cells, B-cell-depleted T cells, or PBMCs came the material, which was cDNA or gDNA.

Germline lookup yields CDR1 MDHEN and CDR2 SYDVKM. Trimming at V came to 6 bases and at J to 9 bases, leaving 9 bases not matched to a gene. CDR3 size: 13 residues. Method: immunoSEQ multiplex PCR; TCRdb's copy keeps in-frame clones and lacks some. The sample holds fewer than 300,000 clones, more than 65% seen once. The sequencing sample was made of peripheral blood. The receptor was isolated from a person aged 65 to 85 with COVID-19, enrolled during active disease. The chain recombines TRBV28 with TRBJ2-5; 8 bases are a match to TRBD1. CDR3 in amino acids: CASRLGQGRAQYF. CDR3 sequence (DNA): TGTGCCAGCAGACTAGGACAGGGAAGGGCCCAGTACTTC.